This T cell receptor beta chain was recovered during a study of T cell responses to AZD1222 COVID-19 vaccine. Findings and caveats of the study: Among the donors, most were white British and more were female, and clonal diversity was possibly underestimated.

The table came from immunoSEQ multiplex PCR; TCRdb's copy has only in-frame clones and leaves some out. The data contain roughly 120,000 clones, around 90% of them singletons. This clone was found a few times. Its specificity is unknown. The CDR3 is made up of 16 amino acids. Germline values: CDR1 LNHDA, CDR2 SQIVND (reference sequence). Trimming removed 5 bases from V and 2 bases from J; junction bases left unmatched: 6. The J gene is TRBJ2-7, the V gene TRBV19; 13 bases line up with TRBD2. This receptor was obtained from an adult who received the AZD1222 COVID-19 vaccine. This material consisted of peripheral blood, taken 28 days after the second AZD1222 dose. Written as DNA, the CDR3 is TGTGCCAGTAGTCCAGGGGGACTAGCGGGACCCTACGAGCAGTACTTC. This codes for CASSPGGLAGPYEQYF.